This section outlines one T cell receptor (beta chain) sequence together with its context. No antigen is known for it. No clone much larger than this one lies a single base away; base qualities are absent. These data belong to a study of early T cells in non-severe SARS-CoV-2 infection (dated by TCRdb to 2020 to 2023). About the investigation overall: Because TCR sequencing relied on bulk RNA taken from unsorted whole blood, pairing of alpha and beta chains was not possible. Summary of the overall study and its limitations: VDJdb matching was skewed toward anti-spike CD8 responses, so virus-specific expansions were likely underestimated and private and CD4 specificities were missed.

The study was a case-control design nested within a healthcare worker cohort in London, UK, with weekly nasopharyngeal swab PCR tests and blood sampling. Healthcare workers were enrolled in the week of the UK lockdown, from 23 to 31 March 2020, and were followed every week for up to roughly 15 weeks. The library came from 5' RACE. TCRdb shows the sequencer as NextSeq 500. To correct for sequencing error and PCR bias, the TCR library protocol tagged individual cDNA molecules with unique molecular identifiers. Sequencing covered both TCR alpha and beta chains, and within each sample the abundances of alpha and beta sequences were tightly co-correlated. The published analysis was carried out like this. Decombinator V4 was used to perform V gene, J gene and CDR3 annotation of TCR sequences. TCRs were defined as expanded if a significant change between any two time points was detected under a Poisson model with p below 0.0001. TCR abundances were normalised to the total number of TCRs sequenced in each sample and reported as counts per million. TRAV1-2 paired with TRAJ12, TRAJ20 or TRAJ33 defined MAIT TCRs, while TRAV10 paired with TRAJ18 defined iNKT TCRs. VDJdb, accessed on 1 November 2021, was searched for TCRs annotated for CMV, EBV and SARS-CoV-2, and TCRs annotated for more than one antigen were excluded. The public reads were quality trimmed at Q25 with fastp and then assembled into clones with MiXCR by TCRdb, keeping productive beta chains. Here each entry gathers all rows of one CDR3 protein and keeps the most common genes and DNA. The V and J calls and clone size come from TCRdb's table, not from the authors' own analysis. The sample table lists some 26,000 distinct CDR3 sequences, less than 4.5% of them with a count of one. The ten largest clones take up about an eighth of the sample.

From the cysteine through the phenylalanine, the CDR3 covers 11 amino acids. Just the 33-base CDR3 DNA is kept, in frame starting at base 1. V is shortened by 3 bases, J by 9 bases, and the region joining them spans 9 bases. CDR1 and CDR2 are read off the germline V gene as SQVTM and ANQGSEA. Sequences were obtained from whole blood. This TCR was recovered from an adult who was a healthcare worker with PCR-confirmed SARS-CoV-2 infection or an uninfected control (not recorded which). The V and J genes are TRBV29-1 and TRBJ2-1; the D gene cannot be named for sure. The encoded CDR3 is CSVDTRVEQFF. In nucleotide form, the sequence is TGCAGCGTTGACACCCGGGTTGAGCAGTTCTTC.